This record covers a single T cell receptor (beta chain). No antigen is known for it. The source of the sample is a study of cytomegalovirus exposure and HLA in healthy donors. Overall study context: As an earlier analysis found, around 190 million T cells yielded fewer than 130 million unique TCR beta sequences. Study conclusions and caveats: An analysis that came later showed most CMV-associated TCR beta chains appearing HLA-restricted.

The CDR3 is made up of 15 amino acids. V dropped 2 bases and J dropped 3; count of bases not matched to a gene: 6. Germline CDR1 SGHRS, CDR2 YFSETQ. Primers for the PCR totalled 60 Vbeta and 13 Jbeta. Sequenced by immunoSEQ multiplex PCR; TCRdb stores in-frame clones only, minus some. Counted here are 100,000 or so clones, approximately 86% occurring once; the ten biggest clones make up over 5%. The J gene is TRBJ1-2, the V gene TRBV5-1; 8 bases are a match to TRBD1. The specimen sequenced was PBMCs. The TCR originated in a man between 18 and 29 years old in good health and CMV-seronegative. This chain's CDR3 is CASSLTQGADYGYTF. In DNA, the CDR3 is TGCGCCAGCAGCTTAACGCAGGGGGCTGACTATGGCTACACCTTC.